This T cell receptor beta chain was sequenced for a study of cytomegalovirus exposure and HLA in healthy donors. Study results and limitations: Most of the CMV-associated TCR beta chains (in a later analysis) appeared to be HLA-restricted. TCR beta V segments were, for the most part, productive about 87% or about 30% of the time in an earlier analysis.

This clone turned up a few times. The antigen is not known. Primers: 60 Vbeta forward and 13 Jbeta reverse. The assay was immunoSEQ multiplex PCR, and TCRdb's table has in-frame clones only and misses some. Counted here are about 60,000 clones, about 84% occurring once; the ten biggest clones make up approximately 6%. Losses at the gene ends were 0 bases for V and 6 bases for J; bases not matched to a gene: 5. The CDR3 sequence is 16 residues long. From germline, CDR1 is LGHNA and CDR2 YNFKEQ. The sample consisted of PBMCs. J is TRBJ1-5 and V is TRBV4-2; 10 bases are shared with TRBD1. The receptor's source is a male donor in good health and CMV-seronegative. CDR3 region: CASSQDRGQGLQPQHF. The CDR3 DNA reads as TGTGCCAGCAGCCAAGATAGGGGACAGGGGCTTCAGCCCCAGCATTTT.